These 32 T cell receptor beta chains were all obtained from the same sample, sequenced in a study of shared clonotypes between healthy human individuals. Using immunoSEQ multiplex PCR, the repertoire was profiled, and TCRdb retains in-frame clones only, with some absent. The sample consists of about 470,000 clones, 79% of them appearing once. The sequenced sample was PBMCs. These receptors were obtained from a woman between 40 and 55 years old in good health. Some clones in this sample may be carry-over from other donors' samples.

The rearrangement uses TRBV4-1 and TRBJ1-1; TRBD1 aligns across 9 bases. The CDR3 is made up of 15 amino acids. V was clipped by 5 bases and J by 1 base; unmatched bases: 5. Per the germline V gene, CDR1 is MGHRA and CDR2 is YSYEKL. DNA of the CDR3: TGCGCCAGCAGCGTCTACAGGGGGCGGAACACTGAAGCTTTCTTT. This sequence encodes CASSVYRGRNTEAFF.

The V gene is TRBV21-1, the J gene TRBJ2-3. TRBV21-1 is a recognized pseudogene. The CDR3 has 16 residues. CDR3 in amino acids: CASSTKLATVIDTQYF. The DNA for the CDR3 is TGTGCCAGCAGTACAAAGTTAGCTACAGTCATAGATACGCAGTATTTT.

Worth noting for this clone: One junction end does not reproduce the germline sequence, and a read error may be involved. The chain carries TRBV15 and TRBJ2-7, with D hard to call. The CDR3 totals 14 residues. The germline V gene has CDR1 LNHNV and CDR2 YYDKDF (reference sequence). CDR3 DNA: TGTACCACCAGCTCCCGGTCCGGGTCCAACGAGCAGTACTTC. Protein sequence: CTTSSRSGSNEQYF.

The V call is TRBV19, the J call TRBJ1-1, with D maybe TRBD1 (5 bases). The CDR3 runs 18 residues. V lost 0 bases and J lost 3, with 20 bases in between. Looked up from germline, CDR1 is LNHDA and CDR2 is SQIVND (reference sequence). The CDR3 is CASSIDRPPGRLDTEAFF. CDR3 nucleotides: TGTGCCAGTAGTATAGATCGGCCCCCGGGACGACTGGACACTGAAGCTTTCTTT.

V and J are TRBV19 and TRBJ2-2, with D maybe TRBD1 (5 bases). This CDR3 is built from 15 residues. Germline values: CDR1 LNHDA, CDR2 SQIVND (reference sequence). Trimming removed 1 base at V and 2 bases at J, with 8 bases between. CDR3 amino acids: CASSIVGQNTGELFF. CDR3 bases: TGTGCCAGTAGTATAGTCGGACAAAACACCGGGGAGCTGTTTTTT.

The chain employs TRBV19 and TRBJ1-1, with a tentative D call TRBD1 (6 bases). Germline assignment: CDR1 LNHDA and CDR2 SQIVND (reference sequence). CDR3 length equals 15 residues. Trimming stripped 2 bases from V and 0 bases from J, with 10 bases between. The CDR3 loop reads CASSIPDSMNTEAFF. The CDR3 DNA is TGTGCCAGTAGTATACCGGACAGCATGAACACTGAAGCTTTCTTT. Filled out from reference TRBV19 and TRBJ1-1, the complete variable domain reads DGGITQSPKYLFRKEGQNVTLSCEQNLNHDAMYWYRQDPGQGLRLIYYSQIVNDFQKGDIAEGYSVSREKKESFPLTVTSAQKNPTAFYLCASSIPDSMNTEAFFGQGTRLTVV.

A remark on this clone: The same CDR3 can be traced to other DNA sequences in this sample. The chain employs TRBV6-1 and TRBJ1-1; a possible D gene is TRBD1 (5 bases). Trimming pared 3 bases from V and 4 bases from J, leaving 12 bases between. The CDR3 loop spans 14 amino acids. From germline, CDR1 is MNHNS and CDR2 SASEGT. The CDR3 sequence is CASSEVRGSTEAFF. The CDR3 region has the DNA TGTGCCAGCAGTGAGGTCCGGGGGTCCACTGAAGCTTTCTTT.

This chain joins TRBV2 and TRBJ2-1; D might be TRBD2 (5 bases). In germline, CDR1 is SNHLY, CDR2 FYNNEI. Trimming took off 7 bases at V and 1 base at J, with 11 bases between the two ends. The CDR3 extends over 14 amino acids. CDR3 DNA sequence: TGTGCCAGCAACACTAGGAATTCCTACAATGAGCAGTTCTTC. Translating it yields CASNTRNSYNEQFF.

The chain links TRBV5-4 to TRBJ2-2; possible D gene TRBD2, 5 bases. The germline V and J ends were trimmed by 3 bases and 4 bases, with 10 bases remaining between them. The CDR3 totals 14 residues. Germline loops: CDR1 SGHNT, CDR2 YYREEE (reference sequence). CDR3 nucleotides: TGTGCCAGCAGCTGGGAGCAAGCCACCGGGGAGCTGTTTTTT. This sequence encodes CASSWEQATGELFF.

As concerns this clone: A read error is likely here: a far larger clone is one base away. Other nucleotide sequences from this sample produce the same CDR3. The genes are TRBV4-2 and TRBJ2-5; TRBD2 matches 7 bases. The CDR3 consists of 15 residues. The V gene's germline CDR1 is LGHNA and CDR2 YNFKEQ. CDR3 sequence: CASSHSSSGQETQYF. The CDR3 DNA reads as TGTGCCAGCAGCCATTCTTCTAGCGGCCAAGAGACCCAATACTTC.

This sequence joins TRBV27 and TRBJ2-1; D remains unclear. This CDR3 contains 15 residues. V lost 2 bases to trimming and J lost 3 bases, with 11 bases between them. Germline CDR1 and CDR2: MNHEY and SMNVEV (reference sequence). CDR3 bases: TGTGCCAGCAGTTTACGTCCAGGCGGCTACAATGAGCAGTTCTTC. It yields the protein CASSLRPGGYNEQFF.

The genes are TRBV6-1 and TRBJ2-3; possible D gene TRBD1, 5 bases. Between the trimmed V and J ends, which lost 1 base and 2 bases, there was a span of 10 bases. The CDR3 loop spans 15 amino acids. Per the germline V gene, CDR1 is MNHNS and CDR2 is SASEGT. The chain's CDR3 is CASSEGAGLTDTQYF. The CDR3 bases are TGTGCCAGCAGTGAAGGGGCAGGGCTCACAGATACGCAGTATTTT.

The chain employs TRBV5-5 and TRBJ2-5, with 9 bases identical to TRBD1. Germline CDR1 reads SGHKS; CDR2 reads YYEKEE (reference sequence). This CDR3 spans 14 amino acids. With V trimmed by 4 bases and J by 2 bases, 3 bases remained unmatched. Here the CDR3 DNA reads TGTGCCAGCAGCGGGGACAGGGAGCAAGAGACCCAGTACTTC. It translates to CASSGDREQETQYF.

The chain joins TRBV27 to TRBJ2-4, with D maybe TRBD2 (6 bases). CDR1 and CDR2 from the germline V gene are MNHEY and SMNVEV (reference sequence). V was pared by 0 bases and J by 6 bases, with 12 bases between. The CDR3 is made up of 15 amino acids. The CDR3 here is CASSLSRSGGNIQYF. The CDR3 coding sequence is TGTGCCAGCAGTTTATCGCGGTCCGGGGGAAACATTCAGTACTTC.

This clone was recorded only once. The chain joins TRBV27 to TRBJ2-3, with D uncertain. Germline CDR1 reads MNHEY; CDR2 reads SMNVEV (reference sequence). Trimming removed 6 bases at V and 1 base at J, with 14 bases between. This CDR3 has 15 amino acids. DNA of the CDR3: TGTGCCAGCAGAGCTCAGGTGACCGGCACAGATACGCAGTATTTT. It specifies CASRAQVTGTDTQYF.

To note about this clone: This sequence is one base from a far larger clone and is likely a read error. This chain uses TRBV28 with TRBJ1-3; D is perhaps TRBD1 (6 bases). In germline, CDR1 is MDHEN, CDR2 SYDVKM. The V and J ends lost 7 bases and 4 bases respectively, with 11 bases between them. CDR3 size: 13 residues. CDR3 protein: CASTGTSGNTIYF. The DNA of the CDR3 is TGTGCCAGCACCGGGACATCAGGAAACACCATATATTTT.

The V and J genes are TRBV28 and TRBJ2-3; the match to TRBD1 covers 7 bases. Germline CDR1 and CDR2: MDHEN and SYDVKM. The V and J ends lost 3 bases and 2 bases, in that order; junction bases with no gene match: 5. The CDR3 consists of 15 residues. The CDR3 region has the DNA TGTGCCAGCAGTTTCGGGGACAGAAACACAGATACGCAGTATTTT. It yields the protein CASSFGDRNTDTQYF.

This clone appeared once. The V and J genes are TRBV27 and TRBJ2-3; no definite D call. The ends were cut back, 9 bases at V and 1 base at J, with 11 bases in the middle. The CDR3 covers 13 residues. Germline assignment: CDR1 MNHEY and CDR2 SMNVEV (reference sequence). DNA of the CDR3: TGTGCCAGTAGGACCTTGGGCACAGATACGCAGTATTTT. Its protein product is CASRTLGTDTQYF.

The V gene is TRBV7-2, the J gene TRBJ2-3; weak D call: TRBD1 (6 bases). This CDR3 region has 15 residues. Germline V CDR1 and CDR2: SGHTA, FQGNSA. Trimming cost V 6 bases and J 2 bases, with 15 bases left between them. The CDR3 sequence is CASRQPGHPTDTQYF. CDR3 DNA sequence: TGTGCCAGCAGACAACCGGGACACCCCACAGATACGCAGTATTTT.

This sequence joins TRBV6-6 and TRBJ2-3; 11 nucleotides agree with TRBD2. Germline V lookup: CDR1 MNHNY, CDR2 SVGAGI (reference sequence). CDR3 length: 16 amino acids. J gave up 2 bases and V 5 bases, and 6 bases lay outside the gene matches. In nucleotides, the CDR3 is TGTGCCAGCAGTCTACCGGGACTAGCGGCCACAGATACGCAGTATTTT. This codes for CASSLPGLAATDTQYF.

This sequence joins TRBV10-1 and TRBJ2-7, with D perhaps TRBD1 or TRBD2 (5 bases each). With 8 bases removed from V and 2 bases from J, the gap between germline ends came to 13 bases. Germline CDR1 is WNHNN and CDR2 is SYGVQD (reference sequence). This CDR3 region has 13 residues. CDR3 sequence: CASGGRRAYEQYF. The CDR3 DNA follows: TGCGCCAGCGGGGGACGGCGAGCCTACGAGCAGTACTTC.

The chain employs TRBV5-1 and TRBJ2-7; D remains unclear. V was shortened by 0 bases and J by 2 bases, with 12 bases between the two germline ends. CDR1 is SGHRS, CDR2 YFSETQ, per germline. The CDR3 runs to 15 residues. DNA of the CDR3: TGCGCCAGCAGCTTGGTAGGGCCGCCTACCTACGAGCAGTACTTC. It yields the protein CASSLVGPPTYEQYF. The complete variable domain, with remaining parts taken from reference TRBV5-1 and TRBJ2-7, reads KAGVTQTPRYLIKTRGQQVTLSCSPISGHRSVSWYQQTPGQGLQFLFEYFSETQRNKGNFPGRFSGRQFSNSRSEMNVSTLELGDSALYLCASSLVGPPTYEQYFGPGTRLTVT.

This clone was recorded a few times. This chain connects TRBV7-9 to TRBJ1-1, with D unresolved. V dropped 7 bases and J dropped 7 bases, with 13 bases sitting between them. CDR3 length equals 12 residues. CDR1 and CDR2 (germline): SEHNR, FQNEAQ (reference sequence). CDR3 sequence: CASTSTRLEAFF. DNA of the CDR3: TGTGCCAGCACGAGCACCCGGCTTGAAGCTTTCTTT.

This clone appeared once. This rearrangement joins TRBV29-1 to TRBJ2-5; TRBD1 agrees at 7 bases. Germline CDR1 and CDR2: SQVTM and ANQGSEA. CDR3 length: 13 residues. The V segment lost 4 bases and the J segment 5 bases; nucleotides outside the gene matches: 7. CDR3 bases: TGCAGCGTTGTGGAACAGGGGTTTGAGACCCAGTACTTC. It codes for CSVVEQGFETQYF. The full variable domain, rest sourced from reference TRBV29-1 and TRBJ2-5, is SAVISQKPSRDICQRGTSLTIQCQVDSQVTMMFWYRQQPGQSLTLIATANQGSEATYESGFVIDKFPISRPNLTFSTLTVSNMSPEDSSIYLCSVVEQGFETQYFGPGTRLLVL.

This clone appeared a single time. The chain joins TRBV18 to TRBJ2-1, with 7 bases lining up with TRBD2. The CDR3 consists of 14 residues. Looked up from germline, CDR1 is KGHSH and CDR2 is LQKENI. With V trimmed by 3 bases and J by 8 bases, 7 bases remained unmatched. The CDR3 DNA reads as TGTGCCAGCTCACCGAAAATCCTAGCGGATGAGCAGTTCTTC. It yields the protein CASSPKILADEQFF.

CDR3 loop: CAISDGLAAVGETQYF. CDR3 sequence (DNA): TGTGCCATCAGTGACGGACTAGCGGCTGTCGGGGAGACCCAGTACTTC. V and J are TRBV10-3 and TRBJ2-5; TRBD2 agrees at 10 bases. Germline loops: CDR1 ENHRY, CDR2 SYGVKD. Trimming removed 3 bases from V and 5 bases from J; junction bases left unmatched: 9. This CDR3 has 16 residues.

This chain links TRBV7-3 with TRBJ2-1; D may be TRBD2 (7 bases). Deletions cut 1 base from V and 8 bases from J, with 9 bases between. The CDR3 length is 13 residues. Germline lookup yields CDR1 SGHTA and CDR2 FQGTGA. The CDR3 nucleotides read TGTGCCAGCAGCTTAAGGGGGGGCTATGAGCAGTTCTTC. Translation gives CASSLRGGYEQFF.

The chain employs TRBV10-3 and TRBJ2-5, with no clear D. The CDR3 totals 13 residues. The V end was cut by 3 bases, the J end by 1 base, with 6 bases between. Germline V gene lookup returns CDR1 ENHRY and CDR2 SYGVKD. The DNA for the CDR3 is TGTGCCATCAGTGACCAACGCCAAGAGACCCAGTACTTC. This codes for CAISDQRQETQYF.

This chain joins TRBV19 and TRBJ2-3; TRBD1 matches 8 bases. The V segment lost 3 bases and the J segment 4 bases; nucleotides outside the gene matches: 9. Germline values: CDR1 LNHDA, CDR2 SQIVND (reference sequence). The length of the CDR3 is 16 residues. The CDR3 here is CASSIVTGGIADTQYF. CDR3 nucleotide sequence: TGTGCCAGTAGTATTGTTACAGGGGGGATCGCAGATACGCAGTATTTT. The full variable domain, its missing parts supplied by reference TRBV19 and TRBJ2-3, is DGGITQSPKYLFRKEGQNVTLSCEQNLNHDAMYWYRQDPGQGLRLIYYSQIVNDFQKGDIAEGYSVSREKKESFPLTVTSAQKNPTAFYLCASSIVTGGIADTQYFGPGTRLTVL.

This clone was picked up one time. The rearrangement links TRBV7-9 to TRBJ2-1, with TRBD2 as a possible D gene (5 bases). The CDR3 covers 15 residues. The germline V gene has CDR1 SEHNR and CDR2 FQNEAQ (reference sequence). With 5 bases removed from V and 9 bases from J, the gap between germline ends came to 20 bases. This CDR3 is CASSVTEGLGSEQFF. Written as DNA, the CDR3 is TGTGCCAGCAGCGTAACCGAGGGCCTAGGGTCTGAGCAGTTCTTC.

This clone was detected only a few times. The CDR3 region is CASSLRQNLLNEQYF. CDR3 coding DNA: TGTGCCAGCAGTTTACGACAGAATTTATTGAACGAGCAGTACTTC. The gene calls are TRBV27 and TRBJ2-7; TRBD1 might be the D (5 bases). Trimming removed 2 bases at V and 5 bases at J, with 16 bases between. The CDR3 spans 15 residues. The germline V gene has CDR1 MNHEY and CDR2 SMNVEV (reference sequence).

This chain joins TRBV7-8 and TRBJ1-3; possible D gene TRBD1, 6 bases. V lost 0 bases to trimming and J lost 9 bases, with 9 bases between them. Germline loops: CDR1 SGHVS, CDR2 FQNEAQ. The CDR3 length is 13 residues. CDR3 region: CASSLASGATIYF. The CDR3 nucleotides are TGTGCCAGCAGCTTAGCTTCAGGGGCCACCATATATTTT. Full variable domain (outside the CDR3, taken from reference TRBV7-8 and TRBJ1-3): GAGVSQSPRYKVAKRGQDVALRCDPISGHVSLFWYQQALGQGPEFLTYFQNEAQLDKSGLPSDRFFAERPEGSVSTLKIQRTQQEDSAVYLCASSLASGATIYFGEGSWLTVV.